This T cell receptor beta chain was retrieved from a study of response to subunit inactivated influenza vaccine. The CDR3 is 11 residues long. Looked up from germline, CDR1 is LNHDA and CDR2 is SQIVND (reference sequence). Trimming cost V 9 bases and J 7 bases; bases outside gene matches: 5. TCRdb ran MiXCR on the RT-PCR reads and lists one entry per CDR3 protein. The data hold about 500,000 distinct CDR3 sequences, with 15% to 20% observed a single time. This receptor was taken from a man aged 45-69 years who received an inactivated influenza vaccine. V usage is TRBV19 and J usage is TRBJ1-1; 7 nucleotides match TRBD1. Source: CD4+ T cells sorted from PBMCs, taken around 2 years after vaccination. CDR3 nucleotides: TGTGCCAGCCTTCGGACAGGTGAAGCTTTCTTT. Protein product: CASLRTGEAFF.